This T cell receptor (beta chain) was recovered during a study of T-cell memory formation after mild COVID-19 (dated by TCRdb to about 2021). With respect to the entire study: Most TCR sequence clusters were specific to one of the two donors. In a couple of donors, T-cell clones that expanded and contracted after mild COVID-19 were followed by sequencing TCRalpha and TCRbeta repertoires longitudinally. Two young, previously healthy adult volunteers made up the cohort, one male and one female. Points the paper makes about the study in general: The second-wave clones that peaked on day 37 were not confirmed to be SARS-CoV-2 specific. Some responding clones were detected in pre-infection memory, suggesting pre-existing cross-reactive memory T cells joined the SARS-CoV-2 response. The study covered only two mild cases, and larger cohorts including severe cases with pre-infection samples were considered necessary. Contracting CD4+ clones turned up mainly in the CM and EM memory subsets, whereas EMRA was where CD8+ clones were enriched. Clones contracting from day 15 to 85 had balanced CD4/CD8 phenotypes, while a second wave expanding from day 15 to 37 was biased towards CD4+.

This sample was sequenced with an Illumina NovaSeq 6000. cDNA libraries for TCRalpha and TCRbeta were prepared by 5'RACE using constant-segment primers, with sample barcodes and unique molecular identifiers added. RNA was extracted from every sample with Trizol reagent. Libraries were amplified in two PCR steps, with a second sample barcode and Illumina TruSeq adapters added in the second step. Sequencing of libraries was performed on an Illumina NovaSeq with 2 x 150 bp paired-end reads. Per the source publication's procedure: Demultiplexing of reads and collapsing into UMI-guided consensus sequences were performed with migec v1.2.7. Using mixcr v2.1.11, UMI consensuses were aligned to TRA and TRB V and J templates and then assembled into clonotypes. A clonotype was counted as expanded or contracted only if both edgeR and NoisET called the change significant, with noise models trained on biological replicates. For edgeR calls, the thresholds were a false discovery rate-adjusted p below 0.01 and a log2 fold-change of 1. As an exploratory analysis of dynamics, max-normalized trajectories of the 1000 most abundant clonotypes were examined with PCA combined with hierarchical clustering. Separately sequenced CD4+ and CD8+ repertoires were used to assign a CD4 or CD8 phenotype to each responding clone. TCRdb ran its own pipeline on the public reads, namely fastp trimming at Q25 and MiXCR clone calling, and kept in-frame beta chains. Each CDR3 protein appears once, grouped with its most common genes and DNA. TCRdb assigned the V and J calls; the authors' analysis was not used. This sample lists 250,000 to 300,000 distinct CDR3 sequences; about 16% were detected once. More than 20% of the sample goes to the ten largest clones.

PBMCs were isolated by Ficoll-Paque density gradient centrifugation. This clonotype has just a few counts. Its cognate antigen has yet to be identified. No base quality information exists; no much larger clone differs at one position. The germline V gene (reference sequence) provides CDR1 LGHDT and CDR2 YNNKEL. The cysteine opens and the phenylalanine closes a CDR3 of 16 amino acids. Of all the DNA, just the CDR3 is kept, 48 bases in frame from base 1. V is reduced by 0 bases and J by 4 bases, leaving a spacing of 15 bases between them. The clonotype originates from a man aged 18 to 30 who had mild COVID-19 (a few samples of this study predate the infection). The sample titles of this study are shuffled in the database, so cell type and time point are left out; the donor was told from shared clones. Sequencing used PBMCs or a T cell subset sorted from them (not recorded which). The sequence is built from TRBV3-1 and TRBJ2-5, with TRBD2 perhaps the D gene, on 5 matching bases. The CDR3 reads CASSQEAGSLGETQYF. The base sequence is TGTGCCAGCAGCCAAGAGGCGGGCAGTTTGGGAGAGACCCAGTACTTC.